The clone carrying this TCR beta chain was detected ten times or more. The target antigen is unknown. Researchers attached unique molecular identifiers to individual cDNA molecules. MiXCR, run by TCRdb on the 5' RACE reads, gives a single entry per CDR3 protein. In the table there are over 45,000 distinct CDR3 sequences, around 7.7% of which are singletons. The sample belongs to a study of early T cells in non-severe SARS-CoV-2 infection. Overall study: Chains stayed unpaired after sequencing of bulk RNA from unsorted whole blood. Study results and limitations: VDJdb matches were skewed toward anti-spike CD8 T cell responses.

This material consisted of whole blood, taken at baseline. This sequence originates from an adult who was a healthcare worker with PCR-confirmed SARS-CoV-2 infection or an uninfected control (not recorded which).

The CDR3 sequence is CSASGTPLPSSYEQYF. The CDR3 coding sequence is TGCAGTGCTAGTGGGACTCCTTTGCCCAGCTCCTACGAGCAGTACTTC. V usage is TRBV20-1 and J usage is TRBJ2-7; D might be TRBD2 (6 bases). V was shortened by 3 bases and J by 0 bases, with 18 bases between the two germline ends. CDR3 length equals 16 residues. Germline CDR1 reads DFQATT; CDR2 reads SNEGSKA (reference sequence).